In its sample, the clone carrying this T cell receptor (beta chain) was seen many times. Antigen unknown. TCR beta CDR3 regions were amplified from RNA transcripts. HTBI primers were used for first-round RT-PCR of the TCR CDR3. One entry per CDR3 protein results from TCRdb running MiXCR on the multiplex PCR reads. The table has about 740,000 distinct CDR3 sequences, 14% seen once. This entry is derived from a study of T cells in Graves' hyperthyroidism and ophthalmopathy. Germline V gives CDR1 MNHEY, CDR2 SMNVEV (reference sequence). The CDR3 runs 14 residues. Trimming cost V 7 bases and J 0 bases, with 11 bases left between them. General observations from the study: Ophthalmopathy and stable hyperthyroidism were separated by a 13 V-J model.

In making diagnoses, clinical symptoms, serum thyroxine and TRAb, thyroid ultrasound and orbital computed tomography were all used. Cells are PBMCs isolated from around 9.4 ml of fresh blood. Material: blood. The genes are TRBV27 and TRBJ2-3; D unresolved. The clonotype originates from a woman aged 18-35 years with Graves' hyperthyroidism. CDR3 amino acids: CASNSAASTDTQYF. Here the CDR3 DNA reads TGTGCCAGCAATTCGGCGGCTAGCACAGATACGCAGTATTTT.